This T cell receptor beta chain was obtained from a study of blood T cell repertoires in COVID-19 (dated by TCRdb to about 2020). Turning to the overall study: The collaborator samples originated in the United States, Italy and Spain and spanned the acute and convalescent phases of COVID-19. The repertoires were made available in a free public database intended to serve as a resource for research on the immune response to SARS-CoV-2. A de-identified subject ID, COVID-19 status, age in years and sex were almost always included in the sample metadata. HLA class I and class II types, where available, came from metadata supplied by the sample provider rather than from assay-based typing. The samples were drawn from two sources: the first 160 participants of the ongoing ImmuneRACE study, and fewer than 1,500 subjects contributed by 6 global collaborators. The material from the prospective study consisted of cDNA or gDNA derived from T cells, B-cell-depleted T cells, or PBMCs. Deeply sampled blood TCRbeta repertoires from subjects exposed to, actively infected with, or recovered from COVID-19 were included in the dataset.

TCRbeta CDR3 regions were amplified from genomic DNA using the immunoSEQ Assay, a bias-controlled multiplex PCR. For the original study's pipeline: Nucleated cell counts per sample were estimated from amplification of reference gene primers within the assay. To quantify the absolute abundance of each unique TCRbeta CDR3 rearrangement, sequence reads were collapsed and filtered. For each sample, productive Simpson clonality was calculated by taking the square root of Simpson's diversity index across productive rearrangements. TCRdb took this table from immuneACCESS and kept in-frame rearrangements with V and J called. Such tables lack part of the clones; where checked against another copy, unresolved V genes explain under half of the gap, and the rest is unexplained. The DNA was the basis for D and trimming; V, J and clone size are from that table. The sample records tens of thousands of clones, 80% of which are singletons. The ten largest clones represent 12% of the sample.

Results and caveats for the whole study, not just this receptor: The amount of clinical and demographic metadata varied by source and participant and was provided uncurated.

Whole blood was collected in K2EDTA tubes by collaborating institutions according to the institutions' own protocols. For TCRbeta analysis, collaborators shipped samples in one of three forms: frozen whole blood, isolated PBMCs, or DNA extracted from either of those sample types. Regarding this clone: The antigen it recognizes is unknown. Per-nucleotide qualities are absent, and no much larger clonotype sits a single base away.

The sample was peripheral blood. The sequence was obtained from a human donor in a cohort sampled during active COVID-19.

Here the CDR3 is given as CAWSALSGDTYGYTF. The DNA reads as follows: TGTGCCTGGAGTGCTTTGTCAGGGGACACCTATGGCTACACCTTC. The rearrangement combines TRBV30 with TRBJ1-2; possibly the D gene is TRBD1, per 6 matching bases. V is pared back by 1 base and J by 4 bases, with 16 bases lying between the germline termini. From the germline V gene (reference sequence), CDR1 is GTSNPN and CDR2 is SVGIG. The CDR3, from cysteine to phenylalanine, totals 15 residues. The entry retains the CDR3 DNA only, 45 bases that are in frame from base 1.